The T cell receptor beta chain described here comes from a study of cytomegalovirus exposure and HLA in healthy donors (dated by TCRdb to 2016 to 2017). With regard to the full study: An earlier analysis of approximately 600 of the donors reported 250 to 300 Gb of sequence data and more than 90 million unique TCR beta sequences from about 180 million T cells. Rather than drawing on any new phenotypic data, the later analysis identified candidate immune exposures from TCR beta sequences and the way those sequences occurred across donors. Alongside the repertoire data, information on donor age, sex, ethnicity and CMV serostatus was compiled. Every discovery cohort repertoire had been produced on one sequencing platform. The study used immunosequencing to profile the T cell repertoires of 666 subjects and linked those repertoires to cytomegalovirus serostatus. Genome-wide SNP genotypes for about 65% of the 666 donors were used in a later genetic analysis, which treated that subset as a discovery cohort. About 280 gigabases of sequencing data and around 80 million unique TCR sequences made up an early release that covered around 640 HLA-typed donors. Among approximately 370 genotyped donors of the cohort, an average of approximately 240,000 unique TCR beta nucleotide sequences was sequenced per donor, of which 15% to 20% were non-productive. The study aimed to test whether cataloging public T cell receptors could reveal signatures of past pathogen exposure. To predict cytomegalovirus infection status, the study combined high-throughput TCR immunosequencing, statistical association of individual TCRs with disease status, and machine learning. Typing coverage differed by locus: A, B, C, DRB1 and DQB1 were typed in about 620-640 donors, DQA1 in about 510, DPA1 in 600 to 610, and DPB1 in 472. Among the roughly 400 genotyped donors, approximately 77% belonged to the genetic ancestry cluster associated with self-reported Caucasian donors. To decide whether each TCR beta V gene segment behaved as functional or pseudogenic, an earlier analysis of 587 of the donors relied on high-throughput TCR beta sequencing. A handful of DR-DQ haplotypes were handled as single units for association and clustering because linkage in the cohort was strong. Both class I and class II loci were covered by HLA typing, at four-digit resolution. Besides the first cohort of under 700 subjects, a separate validation cohort made up of 120 different subjects was used. In a later analysis, previously published TCR beta repertoires from 550 to 700 donors were re-analyzed and high-resolution HLA genotyping was added so that TCR occurrence patterns could be studied.

Library creation used the immunoSEQ multiplex PCR assay. For the multiplex PCR, a mixture combining 60 forward primers for TCR Vbeta segments and 13 reverse primers for TCR Jbeta segments was used. The CDR3 region of rearranged TCR beta genes was amplified from genomic DNA by a multiplex PCR assay. The amplified TCR beta libraries were sequenced on the Illumina HiSeq System as 87-base-pair reads. The paper's data handling went like this. A later analysis tallied roughly 80 million unique TCR beta chains across the 610 or so repertoires, and about 10 million of those chains were shared by two or more donors. A nearest-neighbor algorithm error-corrected the raw reads and collapsed the reads into unique sequences, merging closely related sequences to remove PCR and sequencing errors. CDR3 sequences were aligned to IMGT reference sequences to assign V, D and J gene segments. For a sequence to be retained, a match of at least six nucleotides was required to both a V gene segment and a J gene segment. A rearrangement was called productive if the CDR3 had no stop codons and remained in frame with V and J, and every other rearrangement was called non-productive. CDR3 was defined by IMGT convention, running from the second conserved V-encoded cysteine to the conserved J-encoded phenylalanine. The earlier analysis of about 640 of the donors excluded any sequence lacking an unambiguous match to a single V gene segment. In an earlier analysis of a few hundred of the donors, a V segment was called functional when productive rearrangements were above 56.7%, and segregating when the standard deviation between donors exceeded 5%. A statistical classification framework was built to diagnose cytomegalovirus status from the catalog of TCR beta chain sequences. In a later analysis, TCR nucleotide sequences were compared against IMGT/GENE-DB human TR gene sequences so that V and J genes could be assigned. A later analysis assigned CDR3 sequences and most-parsimonious VDJ recombination scenarios with the TCRdist pipeline. A later analysis defined each TCR beta chain by its CDR3 amino acid sequence plus V-gene family, and excluded reads lacking a unique V-gene family. To address suspected cross-contamination and a sequencing artifact, a later analysis removed around 600 highly shared, low-generation-probability nucleotide sequences. For each public chain, a later analysis derived a clonal expansion index from normalized ranks of inferred template counts within each repertoire. In a later analysis, generation probabilities were computed using a VDJ recombination model fitted to out-of-frame rearrangements, and the results were checked against IGoR. A later analysis scored TCR-TCR, TCR-HLA and TCR-CMV co-occurrence with hypergeometric tests, applying a repertoire-size bias correction to TCR pairs. False discovery rates were estimated in a later analysis by permuting HLA or CMV assignments 20 times. In a later analysis, co-occurring TCRs were grouped using DBSCAN, with TCRdist sequence similarity added in when clustering inside HLA-allele-positive subsets. Co-occurrence clustering excluded repertoires with fewer than 30,000 or more than 120,000 public chains, plus five with anomalous nucleotide sharing. The table was pulled from immuneACCESS by TCRdb, which kept in-frame rearrangements only. Such tables lose some clones; where checked, under half of the loss comes from unresolved V genes, and the rest has no known cause. For V, J and clone size, that table is used; D and trimming come from the DNA. Within this sample are 75,000 to 90,000 clones, with around 73% of them counted one time only. Around 3.4% of the sample belongs to the ten largest clones.

Paper-wide results and their limitations: It was suggested by the authors that the approach could potentially be generalized to other disease states and immunological phenotypes. Sequencing depth was assumed to be roughly uniform across donors in the presence/absence analyses, though that assumption may not hold. In vitro tests confirmed that three of the cytomegalovirus-associated TCR beta chains recognize cytomegalovirus antigens. When HLA alleles, especially DR and DQ, strongly co-occurred, attributing TCR associations to individual alleles was difficult. The earlier analysis of fewer than 750 of the donors excluded roughly 16 rarely observed V segments, including chromosome 9 orphons, because counts were too low. At a false discovery rate of 0.05, a later analysis linked fewer than 20,000 TCR beta sequences to specific HLA alleles. While some public TCRs were present in many individuals, most TCR sequences turned up only very rarely across donors. Compared with the approximately 720-donor mean, donors in an Asian-associated ancestry cluster had fewer N-insertions in productive TCRs, according to a later genetic analysis. CMV serostatus was the only immune exposure information available for the cohort. A later analysis found that TCR association rates varied across HLA loci, with DRB1 alleles showing the most associated TCRs and HLA-C alleles the fewest. In a later analysis, several top co-occurrence clusters were reported to appear linked to parvovirus B19, influenza, CMV and Epstein-Barr virus. A further reported finding was that TCR beta sequences accurately predicted the HLA-A and HLA-B alleles for most subjects in the first cohort. Linkage disequilibrium might explain the correlated functional status among segregating V segments, but an unknown experimental factor could not be excluded. In an earlier analysis of 587 of the donors, most TCR beta V segments appeared in productive rearrangements about 87% or about 30% of the time, broadly matching IMGT annotations. Because HLA typing was missing for some donors at each locus, association tests included only the typed subset. A cluster of highly shared sequence variants was judged likely to represent a technical artifact of the sequencing pipeline. In a later analysis, most CMV-associated TCR beta chains were found to appear HLA-restricted, with HLA associations seemingly driven largely by CMV exposure. In a later genetic analysis, a missense DCLRE1C variant was associated with V-gene and J-gene trimming of TCR beta chains, and the association was replicated in an independent cohort. Some IMGT-functional V segments, including TRBV6-2 and TRBV6-3, could not be distinguished by the 87-base-pair reads and were therefore excluded. The classifier was reported to diagnose cytomegalovirus status with high specificity and sensitivity in both the original cohort and the validation cohort. The study listed 150 to 200 TCR beta chains as associated with cytomegalovirus. Compared with equally common non-associated chains, HLA-associated TCR beta chains in a later analysis were more clonally expanded and had lower generation probabilities. This cohort had only TCR beta chains sequenced, and the lack of alpha or paired-chain data limited which features could be detected.

The cohort was made up of hundreds of healthy bone marrow donors. At the time of sampling, every cohort member was nominally healthy, though immune exposures that went unrecorded were likely present. The donor was CMV seronegative and belonged to the group of around 400 seronegative cohort members. Each donor provided a peripheral blood sample, and peripheral blood mononuclear cells were used for TCR beta sequencing. Genomic DNA extraction from the blood cell samples was performed with the Qiagen DNeasy Blood Extraction Kit. Spanning cysteine to phenylalanine, the CDR3 consists of 15 amino acids. Only the CDR3 region is kept as DNA, spanning 45 bases read in frame from base 1. CDR1 and CDR2 are drawn from the germline V gene: MNHEY, SVGAGI. V trim: 2 bases; J trim: 7 bases; unmatched bases: 6. This clone was found many times. The antigen this receptor binds is unknown. The input lacks base qualities; no much larger clone sits a single base away.

This TCR came from a man aged 50-59 years in good health and CMV-seronegative. The chain is assembled from TRBV6-5 and TRBJ2-5; 11 central bases correspond to TRBD2. The sequenced sample was PBMCs. The nucleotide sequence reads as follows: TGTGCCAGCAGTTACGGGACTAGCGGTTTGGGGACCCAGTACTTC. This yields the protein CASSYGTSGLGTQYF.